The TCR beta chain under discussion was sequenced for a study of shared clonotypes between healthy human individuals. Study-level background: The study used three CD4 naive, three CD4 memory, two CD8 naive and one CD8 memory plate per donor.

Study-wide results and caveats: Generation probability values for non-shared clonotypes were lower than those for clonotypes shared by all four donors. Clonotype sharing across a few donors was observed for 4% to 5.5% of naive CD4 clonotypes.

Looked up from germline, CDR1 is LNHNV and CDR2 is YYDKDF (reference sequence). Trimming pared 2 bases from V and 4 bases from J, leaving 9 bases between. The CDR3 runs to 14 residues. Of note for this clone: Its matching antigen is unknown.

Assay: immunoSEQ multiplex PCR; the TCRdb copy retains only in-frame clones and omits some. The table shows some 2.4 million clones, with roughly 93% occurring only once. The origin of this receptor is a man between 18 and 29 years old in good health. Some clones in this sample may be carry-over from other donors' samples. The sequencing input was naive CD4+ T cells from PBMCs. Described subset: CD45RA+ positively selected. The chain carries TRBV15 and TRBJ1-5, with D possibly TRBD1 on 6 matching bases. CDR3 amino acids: CATSRPGQNQPQHF. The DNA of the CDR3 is TGTGCCACCAGCAGACCGGGACAAAATCAGCCCCAGCATTTT.